The 10 T cell receptor beta chains below all came from one sample that was sequenced in a study of OX40 agonist ivuxolimab in advanced cancers. Sequencing was performed with immunoSEQ multiplex PCR; in TCRdb, only in-frame clones are kept and a portion is missing. This repertoire shows tens of thousands of clones, 84% found once; its top ten account for about 27%. Source: CD4+ or CD8+ T cells sorted from blood, taken in a trial of the OX40 agonist ivuxolimab. Receptor source: an adult with an advanced solid tumor such as melanoma, head and neck, liver or kidney cancer.

V gene TRBV7-2 combines with J gene TRBJ1-5; D remains ambiguous. Trimming removed 5 bases from V and 2 bases from J, with 10 bases in between. In germline, CDR1 is SGHTA, CDR2 FQGNSA. The CDR3 extends over 14 amino acids. The CDR3 nucleotides are TGTGCCAGCAGCACATACGGGGGCAATCAGCCCCAGCATTTT. This codes for CASSTYGGNQPQHF.

The rearrangement links TRBV7-9 to TRBJ2-5; 13 bases are shared with TRBD2. The germline gives CDR1 SEHNR, CDR2 FQNEAQ (reference sequence). With V trimmed by 3 bases and J by 3 bases, 4 bases remained unmatched. This CDR3 comprises 16 residues. CDR3 coding DNA: TGTGCCAGCAGCTTGGGACTAGCGGGACTCGAAGAGACCCAGTACTTC. It encodes CASSLGLAGLEETQYF.

The chain joins TRBV27 to TRBJ2-3, with 7 bases that match TRBD2. This CDR3 region has 16 residues. CDR1 is MNHEY and CDR2 is SMNVEV in the germline V gene (reference sequence). V trimming: 1 base; J trimming: 0 bases; junction bases outside the gene matches: 4. Written as DNA, the CDR3 is TGTGCCAGCAGTTTATGGGGACTATATAGCACAGATACGCAGTATTTT. It codes for CASSLWGLYSTDTQYF.

The chain is built from TRBV12-5 and TRBJ2-3; 7 bases are a match to TRBD2. The CDR3 runs to 16 residues. V was pared by 0 bases and J by 2 bases, with 5 bases of the junction left unmatched. Germline-derived CDR1 and CDR2 are LGHNT and FRNRAP. DNA for the CDR3: TGTGCTAGTGGTTTGGTACGGGGGGACCCCACAGATACGCAGTATTTT. It is translated as CASGLVRGDPTDTQYF. The full variable domain, rest sourced from reference TRBV12-5 and TRBJ2-3, is DARVTQTPRHKVTEMGQEVTMRCQPILGHNTVFWYRQTMMQGLELLAYFRNRAPLDDSGMPKDRFSAEMPDATLATLKIQPSEPRDSAVYFCASGLVRGDPTDTQYFGPGTRLTVL.

The V gene is TRBV19, the J gene TRBJ2-5; 9 bases line up with TRBD1. Unmatched junction bases numbered 11, after V lost 7 bases and J lost 5 bases. Germline CDR1 reads LNHDA; CDR2 reads SQIVND (reference sequence). There are 15 residues in the CDR3. The CDR3 DNA is TGTGCCAGTACCGATTTGGACAGGGGAAAGGAGACCCAGTACTTC. This gives the protein CASTDLDRGKETQYF.

The chain combines TRBV6-1 with TRBJ1-1; the D is unclear. V was shortened by 7 bases and J by 3 bases, with 12 bases between the two germline ends. The germline V gene encodes CDR1 MNHNS and CDR2 SASEGT. The CDR3 is made up of 13 amino acids. The CDR3 here is CASTKGGDTEAFF. The CDR3 DNA is TGTGCCAGCACCAAGGGCGGGGACACTGAAGCTTTCTTT.

The chain joins TRBV14 to TRBJ1-4; 7 bases are a match to TRBD1. Per germline, CDR1 SGHDN and CDR2 FVKESK. Losses at the gene ends were 5 bases for V and 11 bases for J; bases not matched to a gene: 8. This CDR3 spans 13 amino acids. The CDR3 loop reads CASSVLTGSKLFF. The CDR3, as DNA: TGTGCCAGCAGCGTATTGACAGGGTCCAAACTGTTTTTT.

The V gene is TRBV4-3, the J gene TRBJ2-7, with TRBD1 matching over 7 bases. The trim removed 1 base at V and 3 bases at J, leaving 9 bases unmatched. CDR1 LGHNA and CDR2 YSLEER come from the germline V gene. The CDR3 totals 16 residues. In DNA, the CDR3 is TGCGCCAGCAGCCAAGCGCCGGGGACAGTCAACTACGAGCAGTACTTC. This gives the protein CASSQAPGTVNYEQYF.

The rearrangement uses TRBV7-2 and TRBJ2-3; D gene unclear. Trimming left V 5 bases short and J 0 bases short, with 9 bases between. The CDR3 has 14 amino acids. The germline V gene encodes CDR1 SGHTA and CDR2 FQGNSA. CDR3: CASSISTSTDTQYF. Written as DNA, the CDR3 is TGTGCCAGCAGCATCAGTACTAGCACAGATACGCAGTATTTT.

The J gene is TRBJ2-3, the V gene TRBV6-1; D is perhaps TRBD2 (5 bases). V shed 8 bases and J shed 2 bases, with 11 bases lying between them. The germline CDR1 and CDR2 sequences are MNHNS and SASEGT. The CDR3 covers 13 residues. CDR3 coding DNA: TGTGCCAGCGGCCGGGAACCCACAGATACGCAGTATTTT. Encoded protein: CASGREPTDTQYF.